Listed here are 25 T cell receptor beta chains from one sample, sequenced in a study of siplizumab effects on memory and regulatory T cells. Sequencing was performed with immunoSEQ multiplex PCR; in TCRdb, only in-frame clones are kept and a portion is missing. Of more than 85,000 clones listed, more than 85% are singletons. The source material was CD4+ T cells sorted from blood. The receptors were gathered from a human donor in good health. Some clones in this sample may be carry-over from other donors' samples.

The gene calls are TRBV11-2 and TRBJ2-1; D not certain. V dropped 7 bases and J dropped 0 bases, with 10 bases sitting between them. This CDR3 is 14 amino acids long. Germline values: CDR1 SGHAT, CDR2 FQNNGV. CDR3 sequence (DNA): TGTGCCAGCAACCGCGAGATCTCCTACAATGAGCAGTTCTTC. Its protein product is CASNREISYNEQFF.

This chain uses TRBV6-5 with TRBJ2-7, with TRBD2 matching 7 bases. The V and J ends lost 0 bases and 12 bases, in that order; junction bases with no gene match: 14. The CDR3 has 15 residues. In germline, CDR1 is MNHEY, CDR2 SVGAGI. CDR3 amino acids: CASSYSLPAGRMLYF. DNA of the CDR3: TGTGCCAGCAGTTACTCGTTGCCAGCGGGAAGGATGCTGTACTTC.

This chain uses TRBV6-1 with TRBJ1-2; tentative D call: TRBD1 (5 bases). Germline loops: CDR1 MNHNS, CDR2 SASEGT. Trimming took off 2 bases at V and 0 bases at J, with 19 bases between the two ends. The CDR3 is made up of 18 amino acids. The CDR3 region is CASSEPPGRIYSNYGYTF. Here the CDR3 DNA reads TGTGCCAGCAGTGAACCTCCGGGACGGATTTACTCTAACTATGGCTACACCTTC.

The V gene is TRBV15, the J gene TRBJ2-7; 7 bases fit TRBD1. V was pared by 8 bases and J by 0 bases, with 4 bases of the junction left unmatched. CDR1 and CDR2 from the germline V gene are LNHNV and YYDKDF (reference sequence). CDR3 length: 13 amino acids. CDR3 residues: CATRQGGSYEQYF. The CDR3 region has the DNA TGTGCCACCCGACAGGGTGGCTCCTACGAGCAGTACTTC.

Regarding this clone: Other DNA sequences of this sample code for an identical CDR3. This rearrangement joins TRBV11-3 to TRBJ2-7; 8 bases align to TRBD1. The CDR3 spans 14 residues. Trimming took 5 bases from V and 7 from J; bases not matched to a gene: 10. Germline assignment: CDR1 SGHNT and CDR2 YENEEA. Here the CDR3 reads CASSPRTGTGEQYF. CDR3 sequence (DNA): TGTGCCAGCAGCCCAAGGACAGGGACTGGGGAGCAGTACTTC.

Only one count was recorded for this clone. The chain links TRBV29-1 to TRBJ2-3; D is ambiguous. Trimming took 4 bases from V and 0 from J, leaving 8 bases between them. The CDR3 consists of 13 residues. Germline lookup yields CDR1 SQVTM and CDR2 ANQGSEA. CDR3 DNA: TGCAGCGTTGGAACTACTAGCACAGATACGCAGTATTTT. It encodes CSVGTTSTDTQYF.

This chain links TRBV19 with TRBJ1-3; no reliable D call. The CDR3 length is 16 residues. Trimming shortened V by 4 bases and J by 2 bases, and 15 bases separated the two germline ends. Germline lookup yields CDR1 LNHDA and CDR2 SQIVND (reference sequence). The CDR3 DNA is TGTGCCAGTAGTAAGAAGGGATCGGTGGCTGGAAACACCATATATTTT. Translation: CASSKKGSVAGNTIYF.

The chain combines TRBV29-1 with TRBJ1-2; D is possibly TRBD1 (6 bases). The germline V and J ends were trimmed by 5 bases and 0 bases, with 13 bases remaining between them. The CDR3 spans 14 residues. Germline V gene lookup returns CDR1 SQVTM and CDR2 ANQGSEA. The CDR3: CSVTHRDSNYGYTF. DNA of the CDR3: TGCAGCGTTACCCACAGGGACTCTAACTATGGCTACACCTTC.

The rearrangement uses TRBV11-2 and TRBJ2-7, with TRBD1 as a possible D gene (6 bases). This CDR3 comprises 16 residues. In germline, CDR1 is SGHAT, CDR2 FQNNGV. The ends were cut back, 3 bases at V and 3 bases at J, with 18 bases in the middle. The CDR3 sequence is CASSFPRDRINYEQYF. In DNA form, the CDR3 reads TGTGCCAGCAGCTTCCCTCGCGACAGGATAAACTACGAGCAGTACTTC.

This chain links TRBV7-8 with TRBJ2-1, with TRBD2 as a possible D gene (5 bases). Germline values: CDR1 SGHVS, CDR2 FQNEAQ. Trimming shortened V by 1 base and J by 4 bases, and 8 bases separated the two germline ends. The CDR3 has 14 amino acids. This CDR3 is CASSLDGNYNEQFF. In nucleotides, the CDR3 is TGTGCCAGCAGCTTAGACGGGAATTACAATGAGCAGTTCTTC.

The chain carries TRBV30 and TRBJ2-1, with 8 bases aligning to TRBD2. The length of the CDR3 is 18 residues. In germline, CDR1 is GTSNPN, CDR2 SVGIG (reference sequence). Trimming at V came to 2 bases and at J to 7 bases, leaving 19 bases not matched to a gene. DNA of the CDR3: TGTGCCTGGAGTCGTTCTAAAGGAGGTGCGGGAGGTCAAAATGAGCAGTTCTTC. Its translation: CAWSRSKGGAGGQNEQFF.

With respect to this clone: One junction end disagrees with the germline gene, perhaps due to a read error. The rearrangement links TRBV2 to TRBJ2-5; 9 positions agree with TRBD1. The CDR3 has 14 amino acids. Germline V gene sequence: CDR1 SNHLY, CDR2 FYNNEI. The CDR3 protein is CASGDRGRGETQYF. The CDR3 DNA reads as TGTGCCAGCGGTGACAGGGGGAGAGGCGAGACCCAGTACTTC.

The CDR3 DNA reads TGTGCCAGCAGTATAGGGGACAGAACAAGTAGGCCTAACTATGGCTACACCTTC. It encodes CASSIGDRTSRPNYGYTF. V and J are TRBV28 and TRBJ1-2; the match to TRBD1 covers 7 bases. Germline trimming cut 5 bases from V and 0 bases from J; bases unmatched to any gene: 15. The CDR3 runs 18 residues. Germline values: CDR1 MDHEN, CDR2 SYDVKM.

This sequence joins TRBV28 and TRBJ2-7; possibly TRBD2 for D (5 bases). The CDR3 contains 15 residues. V was shortened by 3 bases and J by 2 bases, with 14 bases between the two germline ends. Germline lookup yields CDR1 MDHEN and CDR2 SYDVKM. The CDR3 loop reads CASSFASGPTYEQYF. As DNA, the CDR3 is TGTGCCAGCAGTTTTGCCAGCGGACCTACCTACGAGCAGTACTTC.

The chain combines TRBV20-1 with TRBJ1-4; D remains ambiguous. Trimming pared 3 bases from V and 13 bases from J, leaving 12 bases between. The CDR3 loop spans 11 amino acids. CDR1 DFQATT and CDR2 SNEGSKA come from the germline V gene (reference sequence). The CDR3 DNA reads as TGCAGTGCTAGTCCTTTGGGTGGACTGTTTTTT. This sequence encodes CSASPLGGLFF.

This clone was recorded only once. The genes are TRBV29-1 and TRBJ2-5, with D maybe TRBD1 (6 bases). CDR1 is SQVTM and CDR2 is ANQGSEA in the germline V gene. The CDR3 consists of 12 residues. V was shortened by 8 bases and J by 4 bases, with 14 bases between the two germline ends. CDR3 DNA sequence: TGCAGCTCGGACCGAGGGGGAGAGACCCAGTACTTC. It specifies CSSDRGGETQYF. The full variable domain, its missing parts supplied by reference TRBV29-1 and TRBJ2-5, is SAVISQKPSRDICQRGTSLTIQCQVDSQVTMMFWYRQQPGQSLTLIATANQGSEATYESGFVIDKFPISRPNLTFSTLTVSNMSPEDSSIYLCSSDRGGETQYFGPGTRLLVL.

This clone appeared a single time. The chain combines TRBV7-9 with TRBJ2-3; 8 nucleotides align to TRBD2. The CDR3 consists of 15 residues. Trimming removed 8 bases from V and 5 bases from J; junction bases left unmatched: 12. Germline V gene sequence: CDR1 SEHNR, CDR2 FQNEAQ (reference sequence). CDR3 loop: CASSLRVLAGDTQYF. In DNA form, the CDR3 reads TGTGCCAGCTCCCTCAGAGTCCTAGCGGGAGATACGCAGTATTTT.

J is TRBJ2-1 and V is TRBV27; D not resolved. V lost 3 bases, J lost 2 bases, and 11 bases lay in between. The CDR3 has 15 residues. Germline V lookup: CDR1 MNHEY, CDR2 SMNVEV (reference sequence). The chain's CDR3 is CASSFKGSPYNEQFF. The CDR3 DNA is TGTGCCAGCAGTTTTAAGGGATCCCCCTACAATGAGCAGTTCTTC.

The chain combines TRBV11-2 with TRBJ2-7, with a tentative D call TRBD2 (6 bases). Germline-derived CDR1 and CDR2 are SGHAT and FQNNGV. Trimming stripped 4 bases from V and 2 bases from J, with 15 bases between. The CDR3 loop spans 15 amino acids. The CDR3 DNA follows: TGTGCCAGCAGCTCGACCGGGGGTGGTCCCTACGAGCAGTACTTC. Protein: CASSSTGGGPYEQYF.

V is TRBV4-1 and J is TRBJ1-2; TRBD1 might be the D (5 bases). Germline loops: CDR1 MGHRA, CDR2 YSYEKL. This CDR3 is built from 15 residues. Trimming took 0 bases from V and 8 from J, leaving 16 bases between them. This CDR3 reads CASSQEGRAWGGYTF. CDR3 nucleotides: TGCGCCAGCAGCCAAGAGGGACGGGCGTGGGGCGGCTACACCTTC.

The rearrangement uses TRBV7-8 and TRBJ2-7; 12 positions match TRBD1. The CDR3 is made up of 13 amino acids. CDR1 is SGHVS, CDR2 FQNEAQ, per germline. V shed 9 bases, J shed 7 bases, and the junction held 7 bases outside the gene matches. This CDR3 is CASRDRGRREQYF. For the CDR3, the DNA is TGTGCCAGTCGGGACAGGGGGCGCCGGGAGCAGTACTTC.

This chain joins TRBV7-9 and TRBJ2-3, with TRBD2 matching 12 bases. Germline V gene lookup returns CDR1 SEHNR and CDR2 FQNEAQ (reference sequence). The J segment lost 4 bases and the V segment lost 2 bases, leaving 4 bases of the junction unmatched. This CDR3 spans 16 amino acids. In nucleotides, the CDR3 is TGTGCCAGCAGCTTACAGCTAGCGGGAGGGTCAGATACGCAGTATTTT. It encodes CASSLQLAGGSDTQYF.

This rearrangement joins TRBV18 to TRBJ1-3; D perhaps matches TRBD1 (6 bases). Germline V gives CDR1 KGHSH, CDR2 LQKENI. The CDR3 extends over 16 amino acids. V lost 1 base to trimming and J lost 0 bases, with 10 bases between them. The CDR3: CASSPRGANSGNTIYF. The CDR3 DNA follows: TGTGCCAGCTCACCACGGGGGGCGAACTCTGGAAACACCATATATTTT.

This clone was detected only once. V gene TRBV25-1 combines with J gene TRBJ2-1; TRBD2 matches at 11 bases. The CDR3 consists of 16 residues. Losses at the gene ends were 4 bases for V and 6 bases for J; bases not matched to a gene: 8. Looked up from germline, CDR1 is MGHDK and CDR2 is SYGVNS. The CDR3 reads CASSALAGGSFNEQFF. DNA for the CDR3: TGTGCCAGCAGTGCCCTAGCGGGAGGTTCGTTCAATGAGCAGTTCTTC.

The CDR3: CASSTSGAGETQYF. The CDR3 DNA is TGTGCCAGCTCAACCTCAGGGGCCGGGGAGACCCAGTACTTC. V gene TRBV18 combines with J gene TRBJ2-5; maybe TRBD1 (6 bases). This CDR3 contains 14 residues. The germline V gene encodes CDR1 KGHSH and CDR2 LQKENI. The V end was cut by 5 bases, the J end by 5 bases, with 15 bases between.